This T cell receptor beta chain was retrieved from a study of vaccination effects on CD4 cells after COVID-19. Study-level findings and limits: Only 1 of 255 vaccine-induced clones from healthy vaccinees cross-reacted with common cold coronaviruses.

The method was immunoSEQ multiplex PCR; TCRdb's version includes in-frame clones alone and lacks a portion of them. This sample has approximately 70,000 clones, with 65% to 80% found just once. Prior to sequencing, the ViraFEST assay stimulated PBMC with viral peptide pools, which expanded the antigen-specific CD4+ T cells. Culture proceeded for approximately 10 days, and CD4+ T cells were then isolated. The study found no prior SARS-CoV-2 infection in the vaccine recipients, who tested negative for nucleocapsid antibodies. The researchers cultured approximately 2 million PBMC per well with about 10 IU/ml IL-2 and about 10 ug/ml peptides. IL-2 medium took the place of half the medium on both days 3 and 7. The CDR3 consists of 16 residues. The germline CDR1 and CDR2 sequences are KGHSH and LQKENI. V was pared by 0 bases and J by 4 bases, with 5 bases of the junction left unmatched. Worth noting for this clone: The antigen is not known.

This chain connects TRBV18 to TRBJ2-2, with 7 bases fitting TRBD1. This receptor was identified in a human donor who received a COVID-19 vaccine. The sample in question was CD4+ T cells from PBMCs cultured with HCoV-NL63 spike peptides, obtained before COVID-19 vaccination. In nucleotides, the CDR3 is TGTGCCAGCTCACCACCGGGACAGAGAAGCACCGGGGAGCTGTTTTTT. It is translated as CASSPPGQRSTGELFF.